Each of the 10 T cell receptor beta chains below was sequenced from the same sample in a study of human T cells and chemical hapten exposure. Time point here: pre-sensitization, week 0. The treatment is: therapeutic diphenylcyclopropenone sensitization with weekly scalp DPC. TCRdb fed the RACE reads into MiXCR, producing one record per CDR3 protein. The sample shows tens of thousands of distinct CDR3 sequences, under 12% of them seen only once. Specimen: whole blood, collected in connection with sensitization to the hapten diphenylcyclopropenone (DPC). These receptors were collected from a young man with alopecia areata. Some clones in this sample may be carry-over from other donors' samples.

This clonotype showed up many times. The DNA of the CDR3 is TGTGCCAGCAGCTTAGGCCGCAGGGACTATAATTCACCCCTCCACTTT. This translates into CASSLGRRDYNSPLHF. The gene calls are TRBV7-6 and TRBJ1-6; maybe TRBD1 (5 bases). The V gene's germline CDR1 is SGHVS and CDR2 FNYEAQ. V gave up 1 base and J gave up 3 bases, with 10 bases separating them. This CDR3 spans 16 amino acids.

This clonotype was seen many times. The V and J genes are TRBV12-3 or TRBV12-4 and TRBJ1-3; D is ambiguous. V lost 5 bases to trimming and J lost 0 bases, with 23 bases between them. The CDR3 is made up of 19 amino acids. DNA for the CDR3: TGTGCCAGCAGTCCAACTAGTTGGGTCCGACGGAACTCTGGAAACACCATATATTTT. Its protein product is CASSPTSWVRRNSGNTIYF.

At least ten counts were recorded for this clonotype. As DNA, the CDR3 is TGCGCCAGCAGCTCGGGGCCGGGACAGGGGTTTCGAAACAATGAGCAGTTCTTC. The encoded protein is CASSSGPGQGFRNNEQFF. The chain combines TRBV5-1 with TRBJ2-1; 10 bases align to TRBD1. After removal of 3 bases from V and 5 bases from J, the junction contained 14 bases not matched to a gene. CDR1 and CDR2 from the germline V gene are SGHRS and YFSETQ. The length of the CDR3 is 18 residues.

The chain carries TRBV7-7 and TRBJ2-5; TRBD1 matches 8 bases. The CDR3 contains 14 residues. Germline-derived CDR1 and CDR2 are SSHAT and FNYEAQ (reference sequence). V dropped 2 bases and J dropped 2; count of bases not matched to a gene: 1. CDR3 in DNA: TGTGCCAGCAGCTTAAACAGGGGGCAAGAGACCCAGTACTTC. It encodes CASSLNRGQETQYF.

V and J are TRBV25-1 and TRBJ1-2; possible D gene TRBD1, 5 bases. With 0 bases removed from V and 13 bases from J, the gap between germline ends came to 15 bases. The germline V gene has CDR1 MGHDK and CDR2 SYGVNS. This CDR3 has 13 amino acids. The CDR3 DNA reads as TGTGCCAGCAGTGAATACAGGGAGGGGCTATTCACCTTC. Protein sequence: CASSEYREGLFTF.

This clonotype was counted only a few times. This chain joins TRBV6-1 and TRBJ2-1, with a possible D match to TRBD1 (6 bases). CDR1 is MNHNS and CDR2 is SASEGT in the germline V gene. The CDR3 is 13 amino acids. V was trimmed by 4 bases and J by 8 bases, leaving 12 bases between them. CDR3 amino acids: CASSVLRGYEQFF. CDR3 nucleotides: TGTGCCAGCAGTGTGCTCAGGGGCTATGAGCAGTTCTTC.

This clonotype was counted many times. The J gene is TRBJ2-3, the V gene TRBV28; D ambiguous. V lost 8 bases to trimming and J lost 1 base, with 16 bases between them. From germline, CDR1 is MDHEN and CDR2 SYDVKM. The CDR3 has 15 residues. CDR3 DNA sequence: TGTGCCAGCGGAAGTCCGGGCGGAGGCACAGATACGCAGTATTTT. Its protein is CASGSPGGGTDTQYF.

V is TRBV7-9 and J is TRBJ1-6; possible D gene TRBD1, 6 bases. Trimming took 5 bases from V and 7 from J, leaving 12 bases between them. The CDR3 length is 14 residues. Germline V gives CDR1 SEHNR, CDR2 FQNEAQ (reference sequence). DNA for the CDR3: TGTGCCAGCAGCGGGCAGGGGAAGAATTCACCCCTCCACTTT. Its translation is CASSGQGKNSPLHF.

This clonotype was picked up many times. The V gene is TRBV6-2 or TRBV6-3, the J gene TRBJ2-7; 7 bases agree with TRBD1. From germline, CDR1 is MNHEY and CDR2 SVGEGT. J lost 4 bases, V lost 6 bases, and 15 bases had no gene match. The CDR3 extends over 16 amino acids. The CDR3 DNA sequence: TGTGCCAGCAGCTCCCGACAGGGCCCCGTGGGTTACGAGCAGTACGTC. It is translated as CASSSRQGPVGYEQYV.

The genes are TRBV30 and TRBJ1-1; D not resolved. CDR1 is GTSNPN, CDR2 SVGIG, per germline (reference sequence). The CDR3 consists of 12 residues. Trimming left V 0 bases short and J 3 bases short, with 5 bases between. CDR3 sequence: CAWSVHDTEAFF. The CDR3 region has the DNA TGTGCCTGGAGTGTACATGACACTGAAGCTTTCTTT.